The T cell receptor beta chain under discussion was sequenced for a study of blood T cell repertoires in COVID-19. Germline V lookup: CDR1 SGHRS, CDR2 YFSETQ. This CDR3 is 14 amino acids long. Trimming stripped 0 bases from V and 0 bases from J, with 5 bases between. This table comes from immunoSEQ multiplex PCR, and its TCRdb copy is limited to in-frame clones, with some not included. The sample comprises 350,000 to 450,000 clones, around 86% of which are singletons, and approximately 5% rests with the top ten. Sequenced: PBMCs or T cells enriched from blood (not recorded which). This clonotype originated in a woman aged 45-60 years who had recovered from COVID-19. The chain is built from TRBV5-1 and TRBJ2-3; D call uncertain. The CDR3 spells CASSLASSTDTQYF. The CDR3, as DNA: TGCGCCAGCAGCTTGGCGTCTAGCACAGATACGCAGTATTTT.